What follows describes a single TCR beta chain. Its binding antigen is unknown. No per-base quality is available; no much larger clone lies one base away. This sample was included in a study of shared clonotypes between healthy human individuals (dated by TCRdb to about 2020). Describing the broader study: The cohort comprised two women and a few men aged 18 to 49 years. To estimate repertoire size and how much clonotype sharing occurs between individuals, the study deeply sequenced the blood TCR repertoires of five healthy adults. Per donor, three plates each were used for CD4 naive and CD4 memory, two for CD8 naive, and one for CD8 memory. Different laboratories and diverse techniques were used to prepare libraries and sequence TCR repertoires, to increase sequencing depth and limit assay-specific biases. Each donor's leukapheresis produced roughly between roughly 0.9 and 9 billion PBMCs. The research as a whole found: Because the study included a small number of donors, the genetic and exposure-history diversity represented was limited. Based on pairwise subsampling, the degree of clonotype sharing among donors was expected to be affected by sequencing depth. Sampling was limited to blood, and TCR repertoires in tissue likely differ from TCR repertoires in blood. Incomplete sequencing was indicated by rarefaction of sorted-subset datasets, despite the large sequencing depth. Larger estimated clonotype richness was generally found for naive subsets than for memory subsets. Compared with non-shared clonotypes, clonotypes shared by all four sorted-subset donors had higher generation probabilities. Sharing across a few donors was observed for approximately 5% of naive CD4, less than 4% of naive CD8, over 2% of memory CD4, and around 0.42% of memory CD8 clonotypes.

CD8 naive samples were obtained by positive selection for CCR7 among CD45RO-negative cells, yielding a CD45RA+CCR7+ population from which TemRA cells were excluded. Donors were healthy HIV-negative adults with no recently reported acute infections or vaccinations. All donors were Caucasian adults living in Nashville, Tennessee, USA. After blood collection by leukapheresis, PBMCs were isolated using Ficoll-Histopaque density gradient centrifugation and then cryopreserved in the vapor phase of liquid nitrogen. Analytical flow cytometry was used to check the purity and quantity of each magnetically sorted T cell population. Each sorted fraction had its genomic DNA isolated and then quantified by UV absorbance on a Nanodrop 2000c. TCR CDR3 regions were amplified from genomic DNA by multiplex PCR using the deep immunoSEQ assay. Extracted genomic DNA from each cell subset was spread evenly across all wells of several immunoSEQ 96-well plates, with each plate serving as a replicate. Each replicate PCR for sorted subsets received around 0.2 ug genomic DNA, equal to some 32,000 T cell genomes. Purified libraries were measured with a Qubit 3.0 fluorometer, size-checked on a Bioanalyzer 2100, and measured again with the KAPA Library Quantification kit. Each immunoSEQ 96-well plate was sequenced on its own single-read 150-cycle Illumina NextSeq 550 flow cell. The paper's processing steps were these. Because the immunoSEQ output included only junctional sequences and no quality scores, the filtering could not be the same as the filtering used for full-length reads. Sequences were annotated with PyIR, a Python wrapper for IgBLAST v1.9, using IMGT germline references to assign V/J genes and CDR3. Any read was removed if the V/J assignment was weak (E-value above 1e-6), the CDR3 was missing, or the read contained stop codons, out-of-frame junctions, or ambiguous translated residues. V3J clonotypes were defined by identical inferred V gene, J gene, and CDR3 amino acid sequence. To compute the percentage overlap between repertoires, the number of shared unique clonotypes was divided by the size of the smaller repertoire. RTK rarefaction, the Chao1 estimator, and Recon v2.1 estimates of unobserved clonotypes were used to assess repertoire richness. Generation probabilities were computed with OLGA for all TCRbeta clonotypes obtained by the gDNA method from four donors. TCRdb holds this immuneACCESS table with in-frame rearrangements only. Some clones are missing; in checked studies, unresolved V genes explain under half, and the rest has no known cause. V, J and clone size are taken as reported in that table, and D and trimming were inferred from the DNA itself. In all, the sample holds around 1,900,000 clones, and 93% of those were seen once. About 1.7% of the sample belongs to the ten largest clones.

V and J lose 2 bases and 6 bases, and a span of 14 bases separates them. The CDR3 goes from the cysteine to the phenylalanine over 15 residues. Only the CDR3 portion is preserved as DNA: 45 bases, with reading frame beginning at the first base. CDR1 SGHVS and CDR2 FQNEAQ were looked up in the germline V gene. Sample: naive CD8+ T cells from PBMCs. The intended sense of this specimen's cell subset or site label: CD45RA+CCR7+. The TCR sequence derives from a man between 18 and 29 years old in good health. Some clones in this sample may be carry-over from other donors' samples. Recombination connected TRBV7-8 to TRBJ1-3; D gene: possibly TRBD1, on 5 matching bases. The DNA sequence is TGTGCCAGCAGCTTATGGGGGTTAGGACCAAACACCATATATTTT. It encodes CASSLWGLGPNTIYF. Reference TRBV7-8 and TRBJ1-3 genes cover what lies past the CDR3, so the full variable domain is GAGVSQSPRYKVAKRGQDVALRCDPISGHVSLFWYQQALGQGPEFLTYFQNEAQLDKSGLPSDRFFAERPEGSVSTLKIQRTQQEDSAVYLCASSLWGLGPNTIYFGEGSWLTVV.